One sample yielded the 17 T cell receptor beta chains listed below, sequenced in a study of cytomegalovirus exposure and HLA in healthy donors. PCR amplification relied on 60 Vbeta primers (plus 13 Jbeta primers). Only in-frame clones appear in the TCRdb table, and some are missing; sequencing was by immunoSEQ multiplex PCR. The data hold 170,000 or so clones, with almost 85% observed a single time. Sequenced: PBMCs. All receptors derive from a girl under 18 in good health and CMV-seropositive.

The V gene is TRBV7-6, the J gene TRBJ1-4; possibly TRBD1 for D (6 bases). The CDR3 runs 16 residues. Germline-derived CDR1 and CDR2 are SGHVS and FNYEAQ. Trimming removed 0 bases from V and 3 bases from J, with 11 bases in between. The CDR3 here is CASSLAIGTPNEKLFF. As DNA, the CDR3 is TGTGCCAGCAGCTTAGCCATCGGGACACCTAATGAAAAACTGTTTTTT.

V and J are TRBV5-1 and TRBJ2-1; D unresolved. The germline gives CDR1 SGHRS, CDR2 YFSETQ. The CDR3 loop spans 16 amino acids. Deletions cut 0 bases from V and 3 bases from J, with 13 bases between. The CDR3, as DNA: TGCGCCAGCAGCTTGGAAGCCGGGTTTAGCTACAATGAGCAGTTCTTC. This sequence encodes CASSLEAGFSYNEQFF.

The genes are TRBV5-6 and TRBJ1-3; D may be TRBD1 (5 bases). V was trimmed by 7 bases and J by 2 bases, leaving 10 bases between them. The CDR3 is 13 amino acids. Germline V gives CDR1 SGHDT, CDR2 YYEEEE. CDR3 in amino acids: CASGGTAGNTIYF. The DNA of the CDR3 is TGTGCCAGCGGGGGGACGGCTGGAAACACCATATATTTT.

This clone appeared a few times. The chain employs TRBV10-3 and TRBJ2-2, with 7 nucleotides matching TRBD1. With 6 bases clipped from V and 6 bases from J, the junction kept 7 bases outside the gene matches. The CDR3 has 14 amino acids. Germline values: CDR1 ENHRY, CDR2 SYGVKD. The CDR3 DNA is TGTGCCATCAGGTCTGCGACAGGGCCCGGGGAGCTGTTTTTT. As protein: CAIRSATGPGELFF.

J is TRBJ1-1 and V is TRBV6-5, with a tentative D call TRBD1 (6 bases). Trimming left V 5 bases short and J 4 bases short, with 14 bases between. Looked up from germline, CDR1 is MNHEY and CDR2 is SVGAGI. The CDR3 is 14 residues long. CDR3 amino acids: CASSAPSRGTEAFF. The CDR3 nucleotides read TGTGCCAGCAGTGCACCCTCCAGGGGCACTGAAGCTTTCTTT.

The chain carries TRBV4-1 and TRBJ2-7; D possibly corresponds to TRBD1 (5 bases). V was pared by 3 bases and J by 2 bases, with 11 bases between. The CDR3 spans 14 residues. Germline CDR1 MGHRA, CDR2 YSYEKL. The CDR3 coding sequence is TGCGCCAGCAGCCACCGAACAGGCCCCTACGAGCAGTACTTC. This codes for CASSHRTGPYEQYF.

This clone has a handful of counts. This chain links TRBV6-5 with TRBJ1-2, with a tentative D call TRBD1 (6 bases). Germline CDR1 and CDR2: MNHEY and SVGAGI. The CDR3 consists of 13 residues. V gave up 1 base and J gave up 8 bases, with 11 bases separating them. CDR3 in DNA: TGTGCCAGCAGTTACTATAAAACAGGGGGCTACACCTTC. This translates into CASSYYKTGGYTF.

On this clone itself: The junction does not match germline at one end; this may be a read error. The chain couples TRBV29-1 to TRBJ1-2, with 8 bases aligning to TRBD1. Germline V lookup: CDR1 SQVTM, CDR2 ANQGSEA. The CDR3 has 13 residues. CDR3 DNA sequence: TGCAGCGTCGAAGGTGACAGGGGCGATGGCTACACCTTC. Translated: CSVEGDRGDGYTF. The variable domain in full, with the rest retrieved from reference TRBV29-1 and TRBJ1-2, is SAVISQKPSRDICQRGTSLTIQCQVDSQVTMMFWYRQQPGQSLTLIATANQGSEATYESGFVIDKFPISRPNLTFSTLTVSNMSPEDSSIYLCSVEGDRGDGYTFGSGTRLTVV.

The genes are TRBV4-1 and TRBJ1-2; D call uncertain. V lost 0 bases and J lost 4, with 12 bases in between. The CDR3 totals 15 residues. From germline, CDR1 is MGHRA and CDR2 YSYEKL. Written as DNA, the CDR3 is TGCGCCAGCAGCCAAGACGGCCGGAGGACCTATGGCTACACCTTC. This codes for CASSQDGRRTYGYTF.

The chain uses TRBV6-1 and TRBJ2-7; D perhaps matches TRBD1 (5 bases). The CDR3 consists of 15 residues. The V and J ends lost 4 bases and 1 base respectively, with 14 bases between them. CDR1 and CDR2 from the germline V gene are MNHNS and SASEGT. CDR3 sequence (DNA): TGTGCCAGCAGTGCCTACATAGGGGAATCCTACGAGCAGTACTTC. This gives the protein CASSAYIGESYEQYF.

The V call is TRBV6-5, the J call TRBJ2-7; TRBD2 agrees at 9 bases. Trimming took 6 bases from V and 2 from J; bases not matched to a gene: 8. Germline CDR1 MNHEY, CDR2 SVGAGI. The CDR3 totals 15 residues. This chain's CDR3 is CASRTGASGAYEQYF. DNA of the CDR3: TGTGCCAGCAGAACGGGGGCTAGCGGGGCCTACGAGCAGTACTTC.

The chain combines TRBV16 with TRBJ1-2, with unresolved D. The CDR3 is 12 amino acids. Germline-derived CDR1 and CDR2 are KGHSY and FQNENV. With 4 bases removed from V and 4 bases from J, the gap between germline ends came to 7 bases. The CDR3 DNA reads TGTGCCAGCAGCCTTACAGTCTATGGCTACACCTTC. Protein sequence: CASSLTVYGYTF.

The sample holds one count of this clone. The J gene is TRBJ1-6, the V gene TRBV10-1, with D possibly TRBD1 on 6 matching bases. CDR1 is WNHNN, CDR2 SYGVQD, per germline (reference sequence). The CDR3 runs 15 residues. Trimming left V 5 bases short and J 6 bases short, with 14 bases between. The CDR3 sequence: CASSRGQTGNSPLHF. CDR3 nucleotide sequence: TGCGCCAGCAGTCGCGGACAGACCGGTAATTCACCCCTCCACTTT.

The CDR3 region has the DNA TGCGCCAGCAGCCCGGGGAGGAATAGCGGGGGGAAAGAGACCCAGTACTTC. Its protein product is CASSPGRNSGGKETQYF. V usage is TRBV4-1 and J usage is TRBJ2-5, with 10 bases matching TRBD2. The CDR3 extends over 17 amino acids. CDR1 and CDR2 from the germline V gene are MGHRA and YSYEKL. V shed 4 bases, J shed 3 bases, and the junction held 11 bases outside the gene matches.

The genes are TRBV19 and TRBJ2-7; maybe TRBD2 (5 bases). CDR3 length: 15 amino acids. V lost 5 bases, J lost 3 bases, and 17 bases lay in between. Germline V gene data show CDR1 as LNHDA and CDR2 as SQIVND (reference sequence). As DNA, the CDR3 is TGTGCCAGTAGTCCTCTAGGATACGGGGACTACGAGCAGTACTTC. Translated: CASSPLGYGDYEQYF.

The rearrangement links TRBV27 to TRBJ1-2; D gene uncertain. Germline V gene data show CDR1 as MNHEY and CDR2 as SMNVEV (reference sequence). This CDR3 spans 16 amino acids. Trimming took 6 bases from V and 2 from J, leaving 19 bases between them. This CDR3 reads CASSPFMTPVNYGYTF. Here the CDR3 DNA reads TGTGCCAGCAGCCCCTTCATGACACCCGTAAACTATGGCTACACCTTC.

This clone has just a few counts. The rearrangement links TRBV27 to TRBJ2-3, with TRBD2 as a possible D gene (6 bases). Germline lookup yields CDR1 MNHEY and CDR2 SMNVEV (reference sequence). V was cut by 8 bases and J by 0 bases, with 21 bases left in between. This CDR3 is 17 amino acids long. CDR3 sequence: CASGSGTHITSTDTQYF. In nucleotides, the CDR3 is TGTGCCAGCGGGAGTGGGACTCATATAACTAGCACAGATACGCAGTATTTT.